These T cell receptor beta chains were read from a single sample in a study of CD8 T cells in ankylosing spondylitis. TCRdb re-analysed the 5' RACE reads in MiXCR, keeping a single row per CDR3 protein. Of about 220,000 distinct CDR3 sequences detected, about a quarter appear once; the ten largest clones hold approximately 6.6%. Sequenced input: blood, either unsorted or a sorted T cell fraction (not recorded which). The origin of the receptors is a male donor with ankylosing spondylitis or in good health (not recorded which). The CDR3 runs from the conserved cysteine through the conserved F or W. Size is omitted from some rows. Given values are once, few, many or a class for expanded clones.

CASSQDHYSYEQYF,TRBJ2-7,TRBV3-1,many
CASTRTGEGGYTF,TRBJ1-2,TRBV6-1,few
CSATDGPYEQYF,TRBJ2-7,TRBV20-1,few
CASRLLSGNTIYF,TRBJ1-3,TRBV6-1,NA
CASSPILQAQETQYF,TRBJ2-5,TRBV18,many
CSARVLAVEVQETQYF,TRBJ2-5,TRBV20-1,NA
CASSFVTPETQYF,TRBJ2-5,TRBV12-3/TRBV12-4,NA
CASSQTGVVTEAFF,TRBJ1-1,TRBV12-3/TRBV12-4,NA
CASSLARQPNYGYTF,TRBJ1-2,TRBV12-3/TRBV12-4,few
CASSWEGTVTGELFF,TRBJ2-2,TRBV6-5,NA
CSAHGLAGGIEQFF,TRBJ2-1,TRBV20-1,many
CATGNPQGAPGANVVTF,TRBJ2-6,TRBV10-3,NA
CATRTGSTDTQYF,TRBJ2-3,TRBV15,many
CASSPRAGTGIQYF,TRBJ2-4,TRBV7-2,many
CSARVLADSYEQYF,TRBJ2-7,TRBV20-1,NA
CCARSPQQGAYGGELFF,TRBJ2-2,TRBV20-1,NA
CSALTSGRGGTDTQYF,TRBJ2-3,TRBV20-1,few
CSATGQGKETQYF,TRBJ2-5,TRBV20-1,NA
CSVEVAVDTEAFF,TRBJ1-1,TRBV29-1,many
CSAEGGTSYYAEQFF,TRBJ2-1,TRBV20-1,NA
CASSLTSGSSYEQYF,TRBJ2-7,TRBV4-1,many
CASSYQREQYF,TRBJ2-7,TRBV12-3/TRBV12-4,NA
CSAQEIQGVRNEQYF,TRBJ2-7,TRBV20-1,few
CSARTSTYNEQFF,TRBJ2-1,TRBV29-1,few
CASSHKRSGEAFF,TRBJ1-1,TRBV3-1,many
CASGGQGWAYNEQFF,TRBJ2-1,TRBV9,many
CASSLRYRDKDYEQYF,TRBJ2-7,TRBV12-3/TRBV12-4,many
CASSQTGTSSKEQFF,TRBJ2-1,TRBV4-2,once
CASSRRGQGARTEAFF,TRBJ1-1,TRBV18,many
CASSPGTSGNEQFF,TRBJ2-1,TRBV5-1,many
CATCQEVGSSYEQYF,TRBJ2-7,TRBV3-1,once
CSVFGIPGQDYEQYF,TRBJ2-7,TRBV29-1,many
CATSSSAGSTDTQYF,TRBJ2-3,TRBV15,NA
CSAPARQGTYEQYF,TRBJ2-7,TRBV20-1,NA
CSVHSSGRSEDTQYF,TRBJ2-3,TRBV29-1,many
CASSSWGQGAFKLDDLNNEQFF,TRBJ2-1,TRBV7-1,many
CASSSGTRSNEQFF,TRBJ2-1,TRBV7-3,NA
CSASFLAGGPETQYF,TRBJ2-5,TRBV20-1,NA
CSAGLAESPTGELFF,TRBJ2-2,TRBV20-1,few
CSASGSGHSYNEQFF,TRBJ2-1,TRBV20-1,NA
CASSYAGQLSSYNSPLHF,TRBJ1-6,TRBV6-5,NA
CSARNDGNYGYTF,TRBJ1-2,TRBV20-1,NA
CSADNQGSTDTQYF,TRBJ2-3,TRBV20-1,many
CSASQTGLRDGEQFF,TRBJ2-1,TRBV20-1,many
CASSLRAGGPVSQQYF,TRBJ2-7,TRBV12-3/TRBV12-4,many
CASSPGLKDTQYF,TRBJ2-3,TRBV11-2,NA
CASTLEGSSYNEQFF,TRBJ2-1,TRBV3-1,NA
CASTKGQGGEQYF,TRBJ2-7,TRBV7-9,NA
CASSLVGYTGELFF,TRBJ2-2,TRBV7-2,many
CSATPPDRGYNEQFF,TRBJ2-1,TRBV20-1,NA
CASSESGYRTDTQYF,TRBJ2-3,TRBV6-1,NA
CSAGTGTTDTQYF,TRBJ2-3,TRBV20-1,few
CSAGGARGIAEAFF,TRBJ1-1,TRBV20-1,NA